A selection of T cell receptor beta chains follows, all from one sample in a study of glioma-infiltrating T cells after dendritic cell vaccination. Sequencing used immunoSEQ multiplex PCR; TCRdb keeps in-frame clones, though not all of them. The table shows roughly 82,000 clones, with 70% to 90% occurring only once. The sequencing used blood, collected before dendritic cell vaccination. The receptors here all came from a human donor with glioblastoma. The CDR3 runs from the conserved cysteine through the conserved F or W. D genes are given only for firm matches. Clone sizes are given selectively: once, few, many, or a class where the clone is expanded.

clone size: -
CDR3 length: 15
V gene: TRBV13
D gene: TRBD2
J gene: TRBJ2-4
CDR3 DNA: TGTGCCAGCAGCCTCCGGACTAGCGGGAGTAACATTCAGTACTTC
CDR3 protein: CASSLRTSGSNIQYF

clone size: -
CDR3 length: 13
V gene: TRBV18
D gene: TRBD1
J gene: TRBJ1-4
CDR3 DNA: TGTGCCAGCTCTCGAGGACAGGGGGAAAAACTGTTTTTT
CDR3 protein: CASSRGQGEKLFF

clone size: once
CDR3 length: 15
V gene: TRBV18
D gene: -
J gene: TRBJ2-7
CDR3 DNA: TGTGCCAGCTCACCGACAAACAGAAATATCTACGAGCAGTACTTC
CDR3 protein: CASSPTNRNIYEQYF

clone size: -
CDR3 length: 13
V gene: TRBV10-3
D gene: -
J gene: TRBJ2-3
CDR3 DNA: TGTGCCATCAGTGTCCAGGGGACAGATACGCAGTATTTT
CDR3 protein: CAISVQGTDTQYF

clone size: once
CDR3 length: 16
V gene: TRBV6-9
D gene: TRBD1
J gene: TRBJ1-1
CDR3 DNA: TGTGCCAGCAGTGAAATTTTGGCAGGGGGAATCCCTGAAGCTTTCTTT
CDR3 protein: CASSEILAGGIPEAFF

clone size: -
CDR3 length: 14
V gene: TRBV25-1
D gene: TRBD1
J gene: TRBJ1-1
CDR3 DNA: TGTGCCAGCAGTAACCAACAGGGGGGTAGTGAAGCTTTCTTT
CDR3 protein: CASSNQQGGSEAFF

clone size: -
CDR3 length: 12
V gene: TRBV18
D gene: -
J gene: TRBJ2-7
CDR3 DNA: TGTGCCAGCTCGGTGGGGCTCTACGAGCAGTACTTC
CDR3 protein: CASSVGLYEQYF

clone size: -
CDR3 length: 16
V gene: TRBV9
D gene: TRBD2
J gene: TRBJ2-3
CDR3 DNA: TGTGCCAGCAGCCTAGCGGAGGGTATCGGCACAGATACGCAGTATTTT
CDR3 protein: CASSLAEGIGTDTQYF

clone size: -
CDR3 length: 17
V gene: TRBV7-8
D gene: TRBD1
J gene: TRBJ2-7
CDR3 DNA: TGTGCCAGCAGCGCCACGAGGTTCGGACAGGGGAACTACGAGCAGTACTTC
CDR3 protein: CASSATRFGQGNYEQYF

clone size: -
CDR3 length: 13
V gene: TRBV6-6
D gene: -
J gene: TRBJ1-5
CDR3 DNA: TGTGCCAGCAGGATACTTGTAAATCAGCCCCAGCATTTT
CDR3 protein: CASRILVNQPQHF

clone size: -
CDR3 length: 13
V gene: TRBV6-1
D gene: TRBD1
J gene: TRBJ2-7
CDR3 DNA: TGTGCCAGCAGCTCGGACAGGGGCTACGAGCAGTACTTC
CDR3 protein: CASSSDRGYEQYF

clone size: once
CDR3 length: 16
V gene: TRBV7-9
D gene: -
J gene: TRBJ1-4
CDR3 DNA: TGTGCCAGCAGCCCTGAAACAGGGCAGGGAGATGAAAAACTGTTTTTT
CDR3 protein: CASSPETGQGDEKLFF

clone size: -
CDR3 length: 13
V gene: TRBV7-3
D gene: -
J gene: TRBJ2-1
CDR3 DNA: TGTGCCAGCCAGAGGGCAGTTGGCGATGAGCAGTTCTTC
CDR3 protein: CASQRAVGDEQFF

clone size: -
CDR3 length: 20
V gene: TRBV19
D gene: TRBD2
J gene: TRBJ2-1
CDR3 DNA: TGTGCCAGTAGTTCTCGCAAGGCCCCCTCTTCTAGCGGGCCCTACAATGAGCAGTTCTTC
CDR3 protein: CASSSRKAPSSSGPYNEQFF

clone size: -
CDR3 length: 11
V gene: TRBV29-1
D gene: -
J gene: TRBJ1-2
CDR3 DNA: TGCAGCGTCTCAGAATACTATGGCTACACCTTC
CDR3 protein: CSVSEYYGYTF

clone size: -
CDR3 length: 15
V gene: TRBV10-2
D gene: -
J gene: TRBJ1-2
CDR3 DNA: TGCGCCAGCAGTGAAATTGAGACACAGGAGAGTAGCTACACCTTC
CDR3 protein: CASSEIETQESSYTF

clone size: once
CDR3 length: 15
V gene: TRBV5-4
D gene: TRBD2
J gene: TRBJ2-7
CDR3 DNA: TGTGCCAGCAGCTTGGTAGGACTAGCGGAGTACGAGCAGTACTTC
CDR3 protein: CASSLVGLAEYEQYF

clone size: -
CDR3 length: 15
V gene: TRBV7-9
D gene: TRBD2
J gene: TRBJ2-1
CDR3 DNA: TGTGCCAGCAGCTTATGGGCTAGCGGGTACAATGAGCAGTTCTTC
CDR3 protein: CASSLWASGYNEQFF

clone size: -
CDR3 length: 15
V gene: TRBV2
D gene: -
J gene: TRBJ1-2
CDR3 DNA: TGTGCCAGCAGTGAAGAGGGGCAGGGTGACTATGGCTACACCTTC
CDR3 protein: CASSEEGQGDYGYTF

clone size: once
CDR3 length: 14
V gene: TRBV5-1
D gene: TRBD2
J gene: TRBJ2-5
CDR3 DNA: TGCGCCAGCACCGATACTAGCGGGATGAGGACCCAGTACTTC
CDR3 protein: CASTDTSGMRTQYF

clone size: -
CDR3 length: 16
V gene: TRBV9
D gene: TRBD1
J gene: TRBJ2-1
CDR3 DNA: TGTGCCAGCAGCCCCGGGACAGGGGGCAGATACAATGAGCAGTTCTTC
CDR3 protein: CASSPGTGGRYNEQFF

clone size: -
CDR3 length: 14
V gene: TRBV7-9
D gene: -
J gene: TRBJ1-2
CDR3 DNA: TGTGCCAGCAGCTTAGTAGGAGGGGTCTATGGCTACACCTTC
CDR3 protein: CASSLVGGVYGYTF

clone size: -
CDR3 length: 16
V gene: TRBV6-6
D gene: TRBD2
J gene: TRBJ2-5
CDR3 DNA: TGTGCCAGCAGTTGGCCGGGACTAGCGGGCCGGGAGACCCAGTACTTC
CDR3 protein: CASSWPGLAGRETQYF

clone size: -
CDR3 length: 14
V gene: TRBV9
D gene: TRBD2
J gene: TRBJ2-2
CDR3 DNA: TGTGCCAGCAGCGTAGTCGGGGGGTCTCGAGAGCTGTTTTTT
CDR3 protein: CASSVVGGSRELFF

clone size: -
CDR3 length: 13
V gene: TRBV5-6
D gene: -
J gene: TRBJ2-6
CDR3 DNA: TGTGCCAGCAGCTTGCGGGGGGCCAACGTCCTGACTTTC
CDR3 protein: CASSLRGANVLTF

clone size: few
CDR3 length: 17
V gene: TRBV4-1
D gene: -
J gene: TRBJ2-1
CDR3 DNA: TGCGCCAGCAGCCAAAAGAGGTTAACGAACTCCTACAATGAGCAGTTCTTC
CDR3 protein: CASSQKRLTNSYNEQFF

clone size: -
CDR3 length: 15
V gene: TRBV19
D gene: TRBD1
J gene: TRBJ1-6
CDR3 DNA: TGTGCCAGTAGTGGAACAGGGGCCTATAATTCACCCCTCCACTTT
CDR3 protein: CASSGTGAYNSPLHF

clone size: -
CDR3 length: 12
V gene: TRBV10-2
D gene: TRBD1
J gene: TRBJ2-1
CDR3 DNA: TGCGCCAGCTCGGACAGGTACAATGAGCAGTTCTTC
CDR3 protein: CASSDRYNEQFF

clone size: -
CDR3 length: 16
V gene: TRBV12-5
D gene: TRBD2
J gene: TRBJ2-1
CDR3 DNA: TGTGCTAGTGGACTACAGCGGGGGGGATCCTACAATGAGCAGTTCTTC
CDR3 protein: CASGLQRGGSYNEQFF

clone size: -
CDR3 length: 12
V gene: TRBV19
D gene: -
J gene: TRBJ2-7
CDR3 DNA: TGTGCCAGTAGTATACCAGCGCGGGAGCAGTACTTC
CDR3 protein: CASSIPAREQYF

clone size: -
CDR3 length: 15
V gene: TRBV7-6
D gene: -
J gene: TRBJ1-4
CDR3 DNA: TGTGCCAGCAGCTTAGGAAGGGGGTTTAATGAAAAACTGTTTTTT
CDR3 protein: CASSLGRGFNEKLFF

clone size: -
CDR3 length: 14
V gene: TRBV27
D gene: -
J gene: TRBJ1-2
CDR3 DNA: TGTGCCAGCAGTTTATCCGGTACCCTCCCGGGCTACACCTTC
CDR3 protein: CASSLSGTLPGYTF

clone size: -
CDR3 length: 16
V gene: TRBV5-5
D gene: -
J gene: TRBJ1-5
CDR3 DNA: TGTGCCAGCAGCTTGCGTGGAGCGTATAGCAATCAGCCCCAGCATTTT
CDR3 protein: CASSLRGAYSNQPQHF

clone size: -
CDR3 length: 11
V gene: TRBV29-1
D gene: -
J gene: TRBJ2-5
CDR3 DNA: TGCAGCGGTGGACAGCGGGAGACCCAGTACTTC
CDR3 protein: CSGGQRETQYF

clone size: -
CDR3 length: 14
V gene: TRBV6-6
D gene: TRBD1
J gene: TRBJ1-5
CDR3 DNA: TGTGCCAGCAGTTCACCAGGGGGCTATCAGCCCCAGCATTTT
CDR3 protein: CASSSPGGYQPQHF

clone size: once
CDR3 length: 15
V gene: TRBV6-5
D gene: TRBD1
J gene: TRBJ1-6
CDR3 DNA: TGTGCCAGCAGTCAGACAGGGAAGAGGAACTCACCCCTCCACTTT
CDR3 protein: CASSQTGKRNSPLHF

clone size: -
CDR3 length: 15
V gene: TRBV6-5
D gene: TRBD1
J gene: TRBJ1-6
CDR3 DNA: TGTGCCAGCAGTTACTCGGACAGGGCTAGTTCACCCCTCCACTTT
CDR3 protein: CASSYSDRASSPLHF

clone size: -
CDR3 length: 16
V gene: TRBV7-7
D gene: TRBD2
J gene: TRBJ2-1
CDR3 DNA: TGTGCTAGCAGCTTAGTTGGGCTAGCGGCCTACAATGAGCAGTTCTTC
CDR3 protein: CASSLVGLAAYNEQFF

clone size: -
CDR3 length: 15
V gene: TRBV4-2
D gene: -
J gene: TRBJ1-1
CDR3 DNA: TGTGCCAGCAGCAGGACCCAGGGAGGGGAAACTGAAGCTTTCTTT
CDR3 protein: CASSRTQGGETEAFF

clone size: -
CDR3 length: 15
V gene: TRBV27
D gene: TRBD2
J gene: TRBJ2-7
CDR3 DNA: TGTGCCAGCAGAACAAGGCCGACTAGCGCCTACGAGCAGTACTTC
CDR3 protein: CASRTRPTSAYEQYF

clone size: -
CDR3 length: 16
V gene: TRBV6-1
D gene: -
J gene: TRBJ1-1
CDR3 DNA: TGTGCCAGCAGTGAAGGATCAGTCCCGTTGAACACTGAAGCTTTCTTT
CDR3 protein: CASSEGSVPLNTEAFF

clone size: -
CDR3 length: 11
V gene: TRBV20-1
D gene: -
J gene: TRBJ2-7
CDR3 DNA: TGCAGTGCTAGCGCACCGGACGAGCAGTACTTC
CDR3 protein: CSASAPDEQYF

clone size: few
CDR3 length: 14
V gene: TRBV21-1
D gene: -
J gene: TRBJ2-1
CDR3 DNA: TGTGCCAGCAGCAAAGGTTACAGTTCCAATGAGCAGTTCTTC
CDR3 protein: CASSKGYSSNEQFF

clone size: -
CDR3 length: 14
V gene: TRBV2
D gene: -
J gene: TRBJ2-3
CDR3 DNA: TGTGCCAGCAGTTTTCAAACTAGCACAGATACGCAGTATTTT
CDR3 protein: CASSFQTSTDTQYF

clone size: -
CDR3 length: 13
V gene: TRBV13
D gene: -
J gene: TRBJ1-3
CDR3 DNA: TGTGCCAGCAGCCGTATTTTAGGAAACACCATATATTTT
CDR3 protein: CASSRILGNTIYF

clone size: -
CDR3 length: 12
V gene: TRBV6-1
D gene: -
J gene: TRBJ2-3
CDR3 DNA: TGTGCCAGCATAGACAGTACAGATACGCAGTATTTT
CDR3 protein: CASIDSTDTQYF

clone size: -
CDR3 length: 13
V gene: TRBV29-1
D gene: -
J gene: TRBJ1-1
CDR3 DNA: TGCAGCGCCTCGACAGGTTTGAACACTGAAGCTTTCTTT
CDR3 protein: CSASTGLNTEAFF

clone size: few
CDR3 length: 13
V gene: TRBV2
D gene: -
J gene: TRBJ1-4
CDR3 DNA: TGTGCCAGCAGTGTAGACAGGAATGAAAAACTGTTTTTT
CDR3 protein: CASSVDRNEKLFF

clone size: -
CDR3 length: 17
V gene: TRBV13
D gene: TRBD2
J gene: TRBJ2-5
CDR3 DNA: TGTGCCAGCAGCCCTGGACTAGCGGGAGTCTCGGAAGAGACCCAGTACTTC
CDR3 protein: CASSPGLAGVSEETQYF

clone size: -
CDR3 length: 15
V gene: TRBV5-8
D gene: TRBD1
J gene: TRBJ1-1
CDR3 DNA: TGTGCCAGCAGCTTGGCACCGGACAGGACCACTGAAGCTTTCTTT
CDR3 protein: CASSLAPDRTTEAFF

clone size: -
CDR3 length: 11
V gene: TRBV6-5
D gene: -
J gene: TRBJ1-2
CDR3 DNA: TGTGCCACGCGGGATAACTATGGCTACACCTTC
CDR3 protein: CATRDNYGYTF